The entry below describes one T cell receptor beta chain. This CDR3 region has 14 residues. In germline, CDR1 is MNHEY, CDR2 SVGAGI. V lost 6 bases to trimming and J lost 4 bases, with 13 bases between them. This sample is part of a study of Ad26.COV2.S vaccination and SARS-CoV-2 variants. Study-wide background: A COV1001 Ad26.COV2.S trial-arm participant provided the sample. By the intramuscular route, Ad26.COV2.S was given once, or twice 56 days apart.

The treatment denotes: roughly 18 received Ad26.COV2.S at low or high dose, single or two shots; several received placebo; per-sample allocation not given. After the first vaccine or placebo injection, samples were drawn on day 63. Vaccine was an Ad26 vector expressing Wuhan-strain SARS-CoV-2 spike. TCRdb's table, derived via immunoSEQ multiplex PCR, lists solely in-frame clones and lacks some. The sample includes 360,000 or so clones, more than 75% of them seen just once. V usage is TRBV6-5 and J usage is TRBJ1-3; D call uncertain. This TCR derives from a person aged 18-65 years who received the Ad26.COV2.S COVID-19 vaccine or a placebo. The source material was peripheral blood, sampled in a trial of Ad26.COV2.S vaccine versus placebo. The CDR3 here is CASSQPRSGNTIYF. In DNA, the CDR3 is TGTGCCAGCAGCCAACCCCGGAGCGGAAACACCATATATTTT.